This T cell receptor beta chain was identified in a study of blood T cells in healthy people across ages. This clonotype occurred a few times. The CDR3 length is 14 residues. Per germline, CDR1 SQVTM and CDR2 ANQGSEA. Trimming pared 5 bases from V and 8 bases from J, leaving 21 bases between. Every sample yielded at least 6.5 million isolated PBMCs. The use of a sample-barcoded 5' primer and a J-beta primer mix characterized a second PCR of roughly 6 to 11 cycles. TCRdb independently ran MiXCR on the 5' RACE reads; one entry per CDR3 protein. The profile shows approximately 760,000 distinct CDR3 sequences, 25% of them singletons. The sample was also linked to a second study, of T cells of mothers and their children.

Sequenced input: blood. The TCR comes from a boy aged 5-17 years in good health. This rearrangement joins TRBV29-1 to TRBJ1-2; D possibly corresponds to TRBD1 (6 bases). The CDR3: CSVLRWDTVGGYTF. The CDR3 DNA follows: TGCAGCGTTCTTCGGTGGGACACGGTCGGGGGCTACACCTTC.